The 19 T cell receptor beta chains below come from one sample, sequenced in a study of neoadjuvant anti-PD-1 for oral cavity cancer. The data were produced by immunoSEQ multiplex PCR, yet TCRdb's version contains in-frame clones alone and is incomplete. The table has about 13,000 clones, about 73% seen once. Time point indicated: after neoadjuvant nivolumab, at surgical resection. This material consisted of PBMCs, taken after nivolumab (anti-PD-1) treatment. All receptors come from a person between 35 and 79 years old with oral cavity squamous cell carcinoma.

The chain joins TRBV6-5 to TRBJ1-2; D possibly corresponds to TRBD1 (5 bases). CDR1 is MNHEY and CDR2 is SVGAGI in the germline V gene. This CDR3 spans 15 amino acids. Trimming took off 5 bases at V and 8 bases at J, with 21 bases between the two ends. The CDR3 DNA sequence: TGTGCCAGCAGTACCGGGACCGCTCCCTGGGGCGGCTACACCTTC. Translated: CASSTGTAPWGGYTF.

The chain combines TRBV7-6 with TRBJ2-3; tentatively, D is TRBD1 (6 bases). Germline loops: CDR1 SGHVS, CDR2 FNYEAQ. This CDR3 has 15 amino acids. Trimming stripped 5 bases from V and 4 bases from J, with 16 bases between. CDR3 DNA: TGTGCCAGCAGCATCGGCAGGGGCCGCGCAGATACGCAGTATTTT. It translates to CASSIGRGRADTQYF.

V and J are TRBV29-1 and TRBJ1-1, with D possibly TRBD1 on 5 matching bases. This CDR3 is 13 amino acids long. The V end lost 7 bases, the J end lost 1 base, and 13 bases lay between the germline ends. Germline assignment: CDR1 SQVTM and CDR2 ANQGSEA. The CDR3 nucleotides are TGCAGCGGGGTGGGGCAGCCGAACACTGAAGCTTTCTTT. This translates into CSGVGQPNTEAFF.

The chain has TRBV14 and TRBJ2-7; D unclear. This CDR3 is 11 amino acids long. Germline V gene data show CDR1 as SGHDN and CDR2 as FVKESK. Trimming cost V 4 bases and J 3 bases, with 4 bases left between them. The CDR3 nucleotides are TGTGCCAGCAGCCGGTTCTACGAGCAGTACTTC. Encoded protein: CASSRFYEQYF.

V is TRBV6-1 and J is TRBJ2-5, with TRBD1 matching over 9 bases. The CDR3 is 14 residues long. CDR1 MNHNS and CDR2 SASEGT come from the germline V gene. Trimming removed 5 bases from V and 5 bases from J; junction bases left unmatched: 6. This chain's CDR3 is CASSTQGAVETQYF. As DNA, the CDR3 is TGTGCCAGCAGTACACAGGGGGCGGTGGAGACCCAGTACTTC.

This clone was counted between two and nine times. The chain couples TRBV5-1 to TRBJ2-7, with 7 bases lining up with TRBD2. Germline V gene lookup returns CDR1 SGHRS and CDR2 YFSETQ. The CDR3 consists of 17 residues. V lost 4 bases and J lost 2; bases outside the gene matches: 15. In DNA, the CDR3 is TGCGCCAGCAGCCCCCGCTTAACCGGGACTAAGCCCTACGAGCAGTACTTC. It codes for CASSPRLTGTKPYEQYF.

V and J are TRBV29-1 and TRBJ2-1; 7 nucleotides match TRBD2. V lost 1 base, J lost 9 bases, and 6 bases stayed unmatched. Germline loops: CDR1 SQVTM, CDR2 ANQGSEA. This CDR3 is 13 amino acids long. The DNA for the CDR3 is TGCAGCGTTGAAGGGACTAGTACTTCTGAGCAGTTCTTC. Translation: CSVEGTSTSEQFF.

This clone was detected only a few times. The chain is built from TRBV6-5 and TRBJ2-2; tentative D call: TRBD1 (5 bases). This CDR3 region has 14 residues. The ends were cut back, 11 bases at V and 2 bases at J, with 15 bases in the middle. Per the germline V gene, CDR1 is MNHEY and CDR2 is SVGAGI. Here the CDR3 DNA reads TGTGCCGCCGCGAGGCAGGGAAACACCGGGGAGCTGTTTTTT. Its translation is CAAARQGNTGELFF.

The chain is built from TRBV7-6 and TRBJ2-5, with 8 bases identical to TRBD1. V lost 5 bases to trimming and J lost 4 bases; unmatched junction nucleotides: 12. CDR3 length equals 16 residues. Germline V gene data show CDR1 as SGHVS and CDR2 as FNYEAQ. The CDR3 DNA is TGTGCCAGCAGCGTTTTGCAGGGACAGGCGGGAGAGACCCAGTACTTC. Translated: CASSVLQGQAGETQYF.

This chain connects TRBV9 to TRBJ2-1; 9 bases are a match to TRBD2. In germline, CDR1 is SGDLS, CDR2 YYNGEE. V lost 0 bases and J lost 8; bases outside the gene matches: 12. This CDR3 is built from 17 residues. The DNA for the CDR3 is TGTGCCAGCAGCGTAGGACTAGCGGTAGCCCCCGGCGATGAGCAGTTCTTC. Translation: CASSVGLAVAPGDEQFF.

V and J are TRBV5-4 and TRBJ2-1, with 9 nucleotides matching TRBD2. CDR3 length: 16 residues. J lost 0 bases, V lost 4 bases, and 5 bases had no gene match. Germline assignment: CDR1 SGHNT and CDR2 YYREEE (reference sequence). CDR3 in DNA: TGTGCCAGCAGCGTTAGCGGGGGCCGCTCCTACAATGAGCAGTTCTTC. This codes for CASSVSGGRSYNEQFF.

This clone was counted only a few times. This rearrangement joins TRBV11-3 to TRBJ1-1, with a weak D call TRBD1 (5 bases). V was cut by 5 bases and J by 1 base, with 5 bases left in between. Germline CDR1 is SGHNT and CDR2 is YENEEA. The CDR3 is 12 residues long. The DNA for the CDR3 is TGTGCCAGCAGCCAGGGGAACACTGAAGCTTTCTTT. It translates to CASSQGNTEAFF.

The J gene is TRBJ2-7, the V gene TRBV9, with D tentatively TRBD2 (5 bases). From germline, CDR1 is SGDLS and CDR2 YYNGEE. The CDR3 consists of 15 residues. V lost 4 bases, J lost 2 bases, and 16 bases lay in between. The CDR3 DNA sequence: TGTGCCAGCAGCCCAAGTGGACTCAGCGCCTACGAGCAGTACTTC. Translating it yields CASSPSGLSAYEQYF.

The J gene is TRBJ1-4, the V gene TRBV4-1; TRBD1 matches 7 bases. The CDR3 is made up of 16 amino acids. Germline V gives CDR1 MGHRA, CDR2 YSYEKL. With 2 bases clipped from V and 5 bases from J, the junction kept 8 bases outside the gene matches. The CDR3 loop reads CASSQNARGVNEKLFF. The CDR3 nucleotides read TGCGCCAGCAGCCAAAACGCCAGGGGGGTGAATGAAAAACTGTTTTTT.

This clone has only one observation. The chain couples TRBV5-1 to TRBJ2-5; 8 bases align to TRBD1. The CDR3 extends over 17 amino acids. In germline, CDR1 is SGHRS, CDR2 YFSETQ. V lost 0 bases and J lost 1; bases outside the gene matches: 8. The CDR3 nucleotides are TGCGCCAGCAGCTTGGGGATGCAGGGGGCAGGCCAAGAGACCCAGTACTTC. Protein product: CASSLGMQGAGQETQYF.

The chain recombines TRBV10-3 with TRBJ2-1, with D uncertain. Germline CDR1 is ENHRY and CDR2 is SYGVKD. CDR3 length: 12 amino acids. V dropped 3 bases and J dropped 7 bases, with 7 bases sitting between them. The CDR3 DNA follows: TGTGCCATCAGTGATGGCTTTAATGAGCAGTTCTTC. Translated: CAISDGFNEQFF.

The chain couples TRBV9 to TRBJ2-3, with 8 bases fitting TRBD2. Per the germline V gene, CDR1 is SGDLS and CDR2 is YYNGEE. The CDR3 sequence is 15 residues long. The V gene end was trimmed by 3 bases and the J gene end by 1 base; junction bases not matched to a gene: 4. CDR3: CASSATTSGTDTQYF. CDR3 bases: TGTGCCAGCAGCGCCACGACTAGCGGCACAGATACGCAGTATTTT.

V usage is TRBV9 and J usage is TRBJ1-1; maybe TRBD1 (5 bases). Trimming took 2 bases from V and 6 from J, leaving 11 bases between them. The CDR3 totals 13 residues. The germline gives CDR1 SGDLS, CDR2 YYNGEE. The CDR3 DNA follows: TGTGCCAGCAGCGTTATTTGGGGGGCTGAAGCTTTCTTT. This gives the protein CASSVIWGAEAFF.

The rearrangement links TRBV5-6 to TRBJ1-5; no reliable D call. CDR1 SGHDT and CDR2 YYEEEE come from the germline V gene. V gave up 0 bases and J gave up 4 bases, with 8 bases separating them. The CDR3 runs to 14 residues. The CDR3 DNA sequence: TGTGCCAGCAGCTTGGCGGGCGTAAATCAGCCCCAGCATTTT. It is translated as CASSLAGVNQPQHF.